The source of this TCR beta chain is a study of T cell repertoires in cytomegalovirus infection. MiXCR, applied by TCRdb to the reads, yields one record per CDR3 protein. Of about 310,000 distinct CDR3 sequences in the sample, about 25% were seen once. A note on this clonotype: Its target is unknown.

Material: cultured PBMCs, obtained from culture after CMV antigen stimulation. The TCR originated in a human donor in good health (CMV status not recorded). Some clones in this sample may be carry-over from other donors' samples.

The CDR3, as DNA: TGTGCCAGCAGTTTTGAGTACACTGAAGCTTTCTTT. It codes for CASSFEYTEAFF. This chain connects TRBV12-3 or TRBV12-4 to TRBJ1-1, with D hard to call. There are 12 residues in the CDR3. Trimming cost V 3 bases and J 3 bases, with 5 bases left between them.